This T cell receptor (beta chain) was observed in a study of cytomegalovirus exposure and HLA in healthy donors. Notes on this clone: What it recognizes is unknown.

Study outcomes and limitations: Roughly uniform sequencing depth across donors was assumed, possibly incorrectly. Other equally common chains were less clonally expanded than HLA-associated TCR beta chains, a later analysis showed.

PCR involved 60 Vbeta and 13 Jbeta primers. Clones were sequenced by immunoSEQ multiplex PCR, and TCRdb holds only the in-frame ones, with some missing. This sample has about 140,000 clones, with 80% found just once. Healthy bone marrow donors supplied every sample. Germline CDR1 and CDR2: SGHDT and YYEEEE. The CDR3 sequence is 18 residues long. V was shortened by 3 bases and J by 0 bases, with 16 bases between the two germline ends. This chain uses TRBV5-6 with TRBJ2-6; TRBD2 is a possible D gene (6 bases). Sequencing was carried out using PBMCs. This sequence originates from a man aged 45-65 years in good health and CMV-seronegative. The CDR3 protein is CASSSLGRGISGANVLTF. The DNA for the CDR3 is TGTGCCAGCAGCTCTTTAGGGCGGGGAATCTCTGGGGCCAACGTCCTGACTTTC.